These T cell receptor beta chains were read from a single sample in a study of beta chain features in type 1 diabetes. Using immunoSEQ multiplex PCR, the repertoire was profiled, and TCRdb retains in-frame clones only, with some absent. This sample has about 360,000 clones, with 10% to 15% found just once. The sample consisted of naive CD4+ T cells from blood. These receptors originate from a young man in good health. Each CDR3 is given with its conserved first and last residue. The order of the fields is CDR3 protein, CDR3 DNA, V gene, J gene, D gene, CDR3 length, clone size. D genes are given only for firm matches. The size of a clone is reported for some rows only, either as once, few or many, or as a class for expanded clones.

CASSLRQGATSKETQYF	TGTGCCAGCAGTTTGAGGCAGGGGGCTACGAGTAAAGAGACCCAGTACTTC	TRBV28	TRBJ2-5	TRBD1	17	few
CAHRVASGNTIYF	TGTGCGCACAGGGTAGCCTCTGGAAACACCATATATTTT	TRBV28	TRBJ1-3	.	13	.
CAWSTLGRDTEAFF	TGTGCCTGGAGTACTTTAGGGCGGGACACTGAAGCTTTCTTT	TRBV30	TRBJ1-1	.	14	.
CASSLYDRALSTGELFF	TGTGCCAGCAGCCTATACGACAGGGCTTTGAGCACCGGGGAGCTGTTTTTT	TRBV14	TRBJ2-2	TRBD1	17	few
CASTQTGDSYEQYF	TGTGCCAGCACTCAGACAGGGGACTCCTACGAGCAGTACTTC	TRBV9	TRBJ2-7	TRBD1	14	few
CASSLALEGGTEAFF	TGCGCCAGCAGCTTGGCCTTAGAGGGAGGGACTGAAGCTTTCTTT	TRBV5-1	TRBJ1-1	.	15	few
CASSSPRRQVVRGETQYF	TGTGCCAGCAGTTCCCCGCGGAGACAGGTCGTTCGGGGAGAGACCCAGTACTTC	TRBV28	TRBJ2-5	.	18	.
CAWSVRGFSGSLGNEQFF	TGTGCCTGGAGTGTACGGGGTTTCAGTGGGAGCCTAGGAAATGAGCAGTTCTTC	TRBV30	TRBJ2-1	.	18	.
CASSVQAAGTNEKLFF	TGTGCCAGCAGCGTTCAGGCCGCGGGAACTAATGAAAAACTGTTTTTT	TRBV9	TRBJ1-4	.	16	.
CASSLLRAALLHF	TGTGCCAGCAGCTTGTTGAGAGCTGCGCTCCTCCACTTT	TRBV5-6	TRBJ1-6	.	13	few
CASSLTPPGLNTEAFF	TGTGCCAGCAGCTTAACCCCCCCGGGGTTGAACACTGAAGCTTTCTTT	TRBV7-3	TRBJ1-1	.	16	.
CASSLEVPREFGYEQYF	TGTGCCAGCAGCTTAGAGGTACCTCGGGAGTTCGGCTACGAGCAGTACTTC	TRBV7-6	TRBJ2-7	.	17	.
CASSTSLAGGRETQYF	TGTGCCAGCAGCACGTCGTTAGCGGGAGGGCGAGAGACCCAGTACTTC	TRBV7-2	TRBJ2-5	TRBD2	16	.
CASSSVTLQETQYF	TGTGCCAGTAGTTCGGTAACCCTACAAGAGACCCAGTACTTC	TRBV19	TRBJ2-5	.	14	.
CASSSLPQYF	TGTGCCAGCAGCTCCCTTCCCCAGTACTTC	TRBV7-9	TRBJ2-5	.	10	.
CASSLPGTGSTEAFF	TGTGCCAGTAGTCTCCCCGGGACAGGGTCCACTGAAGCTTTCTTT	TRBV19	TRBJ1-1	TRBD1	15	.
CAWRAGRTEAFF	TGTGCCTGGAGGGCAGGGAGGACTGAAGCTTTCTTT	TRBV30	TRBJ1-1	.	12	few
CASSNNRGHGYTF	TGTGCCAGCAGCAATAACAGGGGGCATGGCTACACCTTC	TRBV7-2	TRBJ1-2	TRBD1	13	.
CSVETADSGSETQYF	TGCAGCGTTGAAACCGCGGACAGCGGGAGCGAGACCCAGTACTTC	TRBV29-1	TRBJ2-5	TRBD2	15	.
CASSLGFEFKREQFF	TGTGCCAGCAGCTTAGGATTCGAGTTCAAGAGGGAGCAGTTCTTC	TRBV7-8	TRBJ2-1	.	15	few
CASSPKQGAYEQYF	TGTGCCAGCAGTCCCAAACAGGGGGCATACGAGCAGTACTTC	TRBV27	TRBJ2-7	TRBD1	14	.
CASTTDTNTGELFF	TGTGCCAGCACTACGGACACGAACACCGGGGAGCTGTTTTTT	TRBV2	TRBJ2-2	.	14	.
CASSLAGTGGEQPQHF	TGTGCCAGCAGCTTAGCTGGGACAGGGGGAGAGCAGCCCCAGCATTTT	TRBV7-2	TRBJ1-5	TRBD1	16	few
CASSSNFLPGNTIYF	TGTGCCAGCAGTTCTAACTTTCTACCTGGAAACACCATATATTTT	TRBV6-5	TRBJ1-3	.	15	.
CASSARVAGTGNYNEQFF	TGTGCCAGCAGCGCACGCGTAGCCGGGACAGGGAACTACAATGAGCAGTTCTTC	TRBV21-1	TRBJ2-1	.	18	few
CAWSGGAGIYNEQFF	TGTGCCTGGAGTGGAGGAGCGGGGATTTACAATGAGCAGTTCTTC	TRBV30	TRBJ2-1	TRBD2	15	few
CASSFSGAYRVGAFF	TGTGCCAGCAGCTTTAGTGGGGCATACAGGGTAGGAGCTTTCTTT	TRBV7-9	TRBJ1-1	.	15	.
CASSLAGQGAEQYF	TGTGCCAGCAGCTTAGCGGGACAGGGTGCCGAGCAGTACTTC	TRBV11-2	TRBJ2-7	TRBD1	14	.